This T cell receptor (beta chain) emerged from a study of T cell responses to AZD1222 COVID-19 vaccine. Profiled with immunoSEQ multiplex PCR; TCRdb holds only in-frame clones, not every one. The table has fewer than 85,000 clones, about nine tenths seen once. V was shortened by 2 bases and J by 8 bases, with 9 bases between the two germline ends. This CDR3 spans 13 amino acids. This specimen was peripheral blood, taken 28 days after the second AZD1222 dose. The chain is built from TRBV12-3 or TRBV12-4 and TRBJ1-4; TRBD1 might be the D (5 bases). This clonotype was sampled from an adult who received the AZD1222 COVID-19 vaccine. The CDR3 DNA is TGTGCCAGCAGTTTAAGGACATCGGAAAAACTGTTTTTT. It yields the protein CASSLRTSEKLFF.